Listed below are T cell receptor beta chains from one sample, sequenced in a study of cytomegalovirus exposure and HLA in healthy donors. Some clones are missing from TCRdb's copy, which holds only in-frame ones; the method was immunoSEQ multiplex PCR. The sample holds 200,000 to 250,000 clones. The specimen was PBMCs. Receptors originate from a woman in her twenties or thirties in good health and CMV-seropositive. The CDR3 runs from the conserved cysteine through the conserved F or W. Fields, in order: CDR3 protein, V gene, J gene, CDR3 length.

CASSPPRGLNTEAFF,TRBV28,TRBJ1-1,15
CASSDLTPPTGPVETQYF,TRBV25-1,TRBJ2-5,18
CASRGGGLAGETQYF,TRBV28,TRBJ2-5,15
CASSRDRSLGNTEAFF,TRBV7-9,TRBJ1-1,16
CASSLQTVTGELFF,TRBV5-1,TRBJ2-2,14
CASSAGTGAYNEQFF,TRBV18,TRBJ2-1,15
CASSPSGVSLETQYF,TRBV9,TRBJ2-5,15
CASSPTDPRVYGYTF,TRBV18,TRBJ1-2,15
CASSYGRGVGSPLHF,TRBV6-5,TRBJ1-6,15
CASSLALLTNEKLFF,TRBV7-9,TRBJ1-4,15
CASRGGYEQYF,TRBV6-1,TRBJ2-7,11
CASSSLWQGTYEQYF,TRBV5-1,TRBJ2-7,15
CASSSRQGNYGYTF,TRBV2,TRBJ1-2,14
CASSLSGAGHNEQFF,TRBV7-6,TRBJ2-1,15
CASTGGHGNTIYF,TRBV2,TRBJ1-3,13
CASSYLGTGPWNF,TRBV6-5,TRBJ1-1,13
CASSYASGSRNEQYF,TRBV6-5,TRBJ2-7,15
CASSSGGPERGSPLHF,TRBV5-1,TRBJ1-6,16
CASSQDQLFTEAFF,TRBV4-1,TRBJ1-1,14
CASSLTGQGALFGYEQYF,TRBV27,TRBJ2-7,18
CSVEAGMYTEAFF,TRBV29-1,TRBJ1-1,13
CASSSGLAGLTDTQYF,TRBV10-1,TRBJ2-3,16
CASSYGPDSGNTIYF,TRBV5-1,TRBJ1-3,15
CASSLWELQATTDTQYF,TRBV19,TRBJ2-3,17
CASSWGHEGYYGYTF,TRBV27,TRBJ1-2,15
CASRLSEGDATNEKLFF,TRBV4-1,TRBJ1-4,17
CAWRKSRDTEAFF,TRBV30,TRBJ1-1,13
CASTTGTGSENTEAFF,TRBV21-1,TRBJ1-1,16
CASRGGGLAPDTQYF,TRBV6-5,TRBJ2-3,15
CASSHSGGDGYTF,TRBV7-9,TRBJ1-2,13
CAITDRTLSPLHF,TRBV10-3,TRBJ1-6,13
CSVRGYEQYF,TRBV29-1,TRBJ2-7,10
CASSASPLGQNYGYTF,TRBV9,TRBJ1-2,16
CASSQSWLRLCQPQHF,TRBV23-1,TRBJ1-5,16
CASSLVAGARHNEQFF,TRBV7-2,TRBJ2-1,16
CASSLDPGPYEQYF,TRBV5-1,TRBJ2-7,14
CASSSRTYYGYTF,TRBV19,TRBJ1-2,13
CATSRWDRDEQYF,TRBV15,TRBJ2-7,13
CASSSRGESLNEQFF,TRBV5-1,TRBJ2-1,15
CASSPGGRDTEAFF,TRBV18,TRBJ1-1,14
CASRAVTGIYYEQYF,TRBV6-1,TRBJ2-7,15
CASRSTGKTYGYTF,TRBV28,TRBJ1-2,14
CASSYSLVWDTQYF,TRBV6-5,TRBJ2-3,14
CASSEVGNTEAFF,TRBV6-5,TRBJ1-1,13
CASSTNTDINQPQHF,TRBV6-6,TRBJ1-5,15
CSVEDEDSANYEQYF,TRBV29-1,TRBJ2-7,15
CASSLQGYEQYF,TRBV5-1,TRBJ2-7,12
CASRKGARETQYF,TRBV25-1,TRBJ2-5,13
CASSQMARSYEQYF,TRBV4-1,TRBJ2-7,14
CSASWRDTQYF,TRBV20-1,TRBJ2-3,11
CASSSGLALETQYF,TRBV5-1,TRBJ2-5,14
CASSLYGAEELFF,TRBV5-1,TRBJ2-2,13
CATSRVDTNYGYTF,TRBV15,TRBJ1-2,14
CASSKVGTSGSSRSYEQYF,TRBV21-1,TRBJ2-7,19
CASSLESRALHIWSTEAFF,TRBV28,TRBJ1-1,19
CASRLDIDSTNTEAFF,TRBV4-3,TRBJ1-1,16
CASSPQGAGNEKLFF,TRBV6-6,TRBJ1-4,15
CASRDRVNYGYTF,TRBV6-5,TRBJ1-2,13